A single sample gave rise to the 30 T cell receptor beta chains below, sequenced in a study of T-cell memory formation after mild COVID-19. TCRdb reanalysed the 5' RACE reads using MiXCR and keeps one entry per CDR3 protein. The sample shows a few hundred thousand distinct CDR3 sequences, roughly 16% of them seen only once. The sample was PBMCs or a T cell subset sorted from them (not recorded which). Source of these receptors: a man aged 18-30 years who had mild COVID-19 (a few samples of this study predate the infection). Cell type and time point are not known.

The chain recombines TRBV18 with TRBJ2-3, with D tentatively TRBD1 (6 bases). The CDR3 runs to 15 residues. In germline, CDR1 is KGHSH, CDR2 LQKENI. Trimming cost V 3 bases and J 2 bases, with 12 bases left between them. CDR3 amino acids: CASSPPQGPTDTQYF. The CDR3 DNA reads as TGTGCCAGCTCACCTCCCCAGGGGCCCACAGATACGCAGTATTTT.

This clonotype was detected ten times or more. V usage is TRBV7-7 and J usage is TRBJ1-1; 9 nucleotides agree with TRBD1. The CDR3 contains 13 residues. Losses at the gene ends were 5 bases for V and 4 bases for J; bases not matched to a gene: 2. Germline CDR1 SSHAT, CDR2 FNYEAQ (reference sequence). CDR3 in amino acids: CASSVDRGTEAFF. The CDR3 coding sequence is TGTGCCAGCAGCGTGGACAGGGGCACTGAAGCTTTCTTT.

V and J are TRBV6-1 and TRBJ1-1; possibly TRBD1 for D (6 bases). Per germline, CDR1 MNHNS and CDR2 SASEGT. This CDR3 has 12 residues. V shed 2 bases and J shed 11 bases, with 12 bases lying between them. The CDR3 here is CASSERPGDAFF. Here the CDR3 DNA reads TGTGCCAGCAGTGAACGTCCAGGGGATGCTTTCTTT.

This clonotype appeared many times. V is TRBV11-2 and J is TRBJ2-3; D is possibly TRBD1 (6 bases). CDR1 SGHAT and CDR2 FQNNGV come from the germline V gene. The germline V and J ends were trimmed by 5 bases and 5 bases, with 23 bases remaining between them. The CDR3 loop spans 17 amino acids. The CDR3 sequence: CASSPTRGGSGIDTQYF. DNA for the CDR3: TGTGCCAGCAGCCCAACCAGGGGCGGCTCGGGGATAGATACGCAGTATTTT.

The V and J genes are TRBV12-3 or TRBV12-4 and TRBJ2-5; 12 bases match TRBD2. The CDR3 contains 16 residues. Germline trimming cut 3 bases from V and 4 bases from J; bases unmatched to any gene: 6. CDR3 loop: CASSFTGLAGRETQYF. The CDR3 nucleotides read TGTGCCAGCAGTTTCACGGGACTAGCGGGCCGAGAGACCCAGTACTTC.

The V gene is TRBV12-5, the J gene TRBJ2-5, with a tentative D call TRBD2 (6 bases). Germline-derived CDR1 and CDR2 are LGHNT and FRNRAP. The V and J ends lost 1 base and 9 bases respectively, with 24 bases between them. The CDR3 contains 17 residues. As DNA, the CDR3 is TGTGCTAGTGGTTTGGACGTCGGGACTCCTCAGCGTAAGGCCCAGTACTTC. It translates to CASGLDVGTPQRKAQYF.

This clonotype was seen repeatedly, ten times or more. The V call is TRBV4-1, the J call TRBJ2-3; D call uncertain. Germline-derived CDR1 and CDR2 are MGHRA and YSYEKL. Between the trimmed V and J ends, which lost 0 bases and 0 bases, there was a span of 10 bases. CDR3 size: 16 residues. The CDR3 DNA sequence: TGCGCCAGCAGCCAAGAGGCCAGGCCTAGCACAGATACGCAGTATTTT. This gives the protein CASSQEARPSTDTQYF.

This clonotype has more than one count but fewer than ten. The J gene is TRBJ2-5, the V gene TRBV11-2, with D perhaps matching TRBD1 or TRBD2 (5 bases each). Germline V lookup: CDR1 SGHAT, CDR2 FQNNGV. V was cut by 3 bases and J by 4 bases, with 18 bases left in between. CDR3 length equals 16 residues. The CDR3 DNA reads TGTGCCAGCAGCTTGGGGGATTTTCTCCCACGAGAGACCCAGTACTTC. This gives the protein CASSLGDFLPRETQYF.

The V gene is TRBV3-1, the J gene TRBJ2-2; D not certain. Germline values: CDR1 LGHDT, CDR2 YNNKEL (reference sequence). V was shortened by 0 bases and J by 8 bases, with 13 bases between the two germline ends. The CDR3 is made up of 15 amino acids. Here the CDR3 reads CASSQDNPGPGELFF. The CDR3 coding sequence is TGTGCCAGCAGCCAAGATAACCCAGGCCCGGGGGAGCTGTTTTTT.

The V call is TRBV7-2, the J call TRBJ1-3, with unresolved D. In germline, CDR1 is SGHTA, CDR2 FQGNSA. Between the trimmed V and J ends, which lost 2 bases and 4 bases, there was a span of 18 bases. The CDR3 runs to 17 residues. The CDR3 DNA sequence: TGTGCCAGCAGCTTATCCCTGGGGAGTGGAATCGGAAACACCATATATTTT. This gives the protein CASSLSLGSGIGNTIYF.

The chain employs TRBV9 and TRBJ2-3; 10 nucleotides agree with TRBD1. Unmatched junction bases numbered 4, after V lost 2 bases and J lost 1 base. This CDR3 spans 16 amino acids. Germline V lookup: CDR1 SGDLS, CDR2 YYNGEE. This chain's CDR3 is CASSVRTGGGTDTQYF. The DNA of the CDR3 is TGTGCCAGCAGCGTCAGGACAGGGGGAGGCACAGATACGCAGTATTTT.

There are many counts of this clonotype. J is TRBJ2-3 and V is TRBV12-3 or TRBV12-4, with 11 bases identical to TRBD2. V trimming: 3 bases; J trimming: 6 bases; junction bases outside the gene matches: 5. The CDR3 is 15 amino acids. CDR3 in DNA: TGTGCCAGCAGTTTGACTAGCGGGGTTCAGGATACGCAGTATTTT. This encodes CASSLTSGVQDTQYF.

CDR3 amino acids: CATSRDFGFGETQYF. For the CDR3, the DNA is TGTGCCACCAGCAGAGATTTCGGTTTCGGAGAGACCCAGTACTTC. The V and J genes are TRBV15 and TRBJ2-5; no clear D. CDR1 is LNHNV, CDR2 YYDKDF, per germline (reference sequence). The V end lost 0 bases, the J end lost 4 bases, and 12 bases lay between the germline ends. The CDR3 is made up of 15 amino acids.

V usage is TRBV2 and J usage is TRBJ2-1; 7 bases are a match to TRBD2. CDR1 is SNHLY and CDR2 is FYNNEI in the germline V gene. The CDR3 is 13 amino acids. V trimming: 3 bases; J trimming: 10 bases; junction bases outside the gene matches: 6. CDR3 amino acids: CASSEVPREEQFF. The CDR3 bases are TGTGCCAGCAGTGAGGTCCCGCGGGAGGAGCAGTTCTTC.

The CDR3 loop reads CASGSRQGDTEAFF. CDR3 coding DNA: TGTGCTAGTGGTTCCCGACAGGGGGACACTGAAGCTTTCTTT. The chain links TRBV12-5 to TRBJ1-1; TRBD1 matches at 9 bases. The CDR3 is 14 amino acids. Trimming at V came to 4 bases and at J to 3 bases, leaving 3 bases not matched to a gene. CDR1 and CDR2 from the germline V gene are LGHNT and FRNRAP.

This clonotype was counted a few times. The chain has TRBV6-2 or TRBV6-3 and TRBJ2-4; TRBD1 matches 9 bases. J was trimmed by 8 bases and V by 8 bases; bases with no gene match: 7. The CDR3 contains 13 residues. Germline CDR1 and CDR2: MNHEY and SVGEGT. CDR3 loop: CASEDRGRDIQYF. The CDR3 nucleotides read TGTGCCAGCGAGGACAGGGGTAGGGACATTCAGTACTTC.

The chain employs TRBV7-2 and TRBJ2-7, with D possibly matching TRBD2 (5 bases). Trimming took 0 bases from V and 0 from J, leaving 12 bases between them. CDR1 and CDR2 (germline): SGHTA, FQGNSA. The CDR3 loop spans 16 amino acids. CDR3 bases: TGTGCCAGCAGCTTAGCGGACGGGGAAAGCTCCTACGAGCAGTACTTC. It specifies CASSLADGESSYEQYF.

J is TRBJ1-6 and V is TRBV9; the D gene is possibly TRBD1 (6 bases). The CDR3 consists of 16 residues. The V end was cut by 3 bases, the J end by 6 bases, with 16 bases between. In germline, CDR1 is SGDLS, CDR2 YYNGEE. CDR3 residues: CASSAYRELANSPLHF. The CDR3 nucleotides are TGTGCCAGCAGCGCTTACAGGGAGTTAGCTAATTCACCCCTCCACTTT.

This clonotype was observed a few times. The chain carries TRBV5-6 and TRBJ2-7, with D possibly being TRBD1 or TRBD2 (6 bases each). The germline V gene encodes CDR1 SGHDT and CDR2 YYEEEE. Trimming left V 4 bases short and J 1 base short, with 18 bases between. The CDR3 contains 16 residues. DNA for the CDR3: TGTGCCAGCAGCCGTGGGTGGAGGGGGACATCCTACGAGCAGTACGTC. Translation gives CASSRGWRGTSYEQYV.

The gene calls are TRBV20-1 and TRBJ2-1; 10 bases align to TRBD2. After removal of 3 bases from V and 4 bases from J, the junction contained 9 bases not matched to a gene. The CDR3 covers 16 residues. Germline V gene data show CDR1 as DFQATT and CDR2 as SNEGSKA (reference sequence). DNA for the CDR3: TGCAGTGCTAGGGTAGCGGGGGGACTAACTTACAATGAGCAGTTCTTC. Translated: CSARVAGGLTYNEQFF.

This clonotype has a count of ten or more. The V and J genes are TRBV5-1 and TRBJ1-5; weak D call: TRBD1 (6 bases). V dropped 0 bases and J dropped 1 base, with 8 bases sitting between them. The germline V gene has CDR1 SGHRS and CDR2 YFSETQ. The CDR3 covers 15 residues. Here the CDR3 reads CASSLAGTSNQPQHF. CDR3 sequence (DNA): TGCGCCAGCAGCTTGGCCGGGACAAGCAATCAGCCCCAGCATTTT.

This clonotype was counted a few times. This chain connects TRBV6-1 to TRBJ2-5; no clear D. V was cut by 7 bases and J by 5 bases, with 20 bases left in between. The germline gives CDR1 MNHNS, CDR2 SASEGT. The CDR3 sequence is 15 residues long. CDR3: CASIKTQLVGETQYF. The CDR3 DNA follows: TGTGCCAGCATTAAGACCCAGCTAGTGGGGGAGACCCAGTACTTC.

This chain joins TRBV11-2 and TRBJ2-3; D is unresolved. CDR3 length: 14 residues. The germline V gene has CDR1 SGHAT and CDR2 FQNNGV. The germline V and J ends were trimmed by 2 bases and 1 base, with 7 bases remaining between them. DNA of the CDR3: TGTGCCAGCAGCTTACGTTACGGCACAGATACGCAGTATTTT. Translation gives CASSLRYGTDTQYF.

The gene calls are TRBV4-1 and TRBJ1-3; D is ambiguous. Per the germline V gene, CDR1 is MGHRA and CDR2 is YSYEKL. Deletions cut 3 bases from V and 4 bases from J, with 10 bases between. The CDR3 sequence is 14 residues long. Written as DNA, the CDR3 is TGCGCCAGCAGCCAGCCCGCTCTGGGAAACACCATATATTTT. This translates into CASSQPALGNTIYF.

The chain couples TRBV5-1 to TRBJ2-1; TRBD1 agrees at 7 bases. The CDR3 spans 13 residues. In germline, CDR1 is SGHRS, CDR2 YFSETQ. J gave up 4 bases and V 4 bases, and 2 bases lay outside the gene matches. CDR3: CASSRQGYNEQFF. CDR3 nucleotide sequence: TGCGCCAGCAGCAGACAGGGATACAATGAGCAGTTCTTC.

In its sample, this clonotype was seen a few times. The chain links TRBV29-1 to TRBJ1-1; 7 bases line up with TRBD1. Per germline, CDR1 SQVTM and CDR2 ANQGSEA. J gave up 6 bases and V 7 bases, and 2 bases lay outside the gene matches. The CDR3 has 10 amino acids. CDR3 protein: CSAGQAEAFF. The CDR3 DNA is TGCAGCGCCGGACAGGCTGAAGCTTTCTTT.

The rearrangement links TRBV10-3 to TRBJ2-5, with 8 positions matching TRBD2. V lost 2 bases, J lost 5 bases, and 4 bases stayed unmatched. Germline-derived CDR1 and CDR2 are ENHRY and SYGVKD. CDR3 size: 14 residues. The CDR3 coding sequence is TGTGCCATCAGTGAGACTAGCGGCCAGGAGACCCAGTACTTC. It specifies CAISETSGQETQYF.

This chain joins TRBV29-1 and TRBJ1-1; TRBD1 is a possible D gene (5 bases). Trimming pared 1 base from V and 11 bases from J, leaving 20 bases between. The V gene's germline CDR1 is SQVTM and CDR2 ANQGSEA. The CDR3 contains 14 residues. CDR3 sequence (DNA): TGCAGCGTTGAAGCATCGGGGTTTTTGGGGCCTGCTTTCTTT. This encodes CSVEASGFLGPAFF.

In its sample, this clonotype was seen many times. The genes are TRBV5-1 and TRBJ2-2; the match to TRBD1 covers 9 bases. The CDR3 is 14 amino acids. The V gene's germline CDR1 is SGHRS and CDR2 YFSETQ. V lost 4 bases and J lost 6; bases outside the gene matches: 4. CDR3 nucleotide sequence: TGCGCCAGCAGCGACACAGGGGGCTCCGGGGAGCTGTTTTTT. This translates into CASSDTGGSGELFF.

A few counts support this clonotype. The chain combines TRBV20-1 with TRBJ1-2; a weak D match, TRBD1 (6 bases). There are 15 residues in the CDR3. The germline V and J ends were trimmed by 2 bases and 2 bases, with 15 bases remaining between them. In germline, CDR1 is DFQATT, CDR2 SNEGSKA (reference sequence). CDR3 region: CSARNHRVRNYGYTF. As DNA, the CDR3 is TGCAGTGCTAGAAACCACAGGGTTCGGAACTATGGCTACACCTTC.